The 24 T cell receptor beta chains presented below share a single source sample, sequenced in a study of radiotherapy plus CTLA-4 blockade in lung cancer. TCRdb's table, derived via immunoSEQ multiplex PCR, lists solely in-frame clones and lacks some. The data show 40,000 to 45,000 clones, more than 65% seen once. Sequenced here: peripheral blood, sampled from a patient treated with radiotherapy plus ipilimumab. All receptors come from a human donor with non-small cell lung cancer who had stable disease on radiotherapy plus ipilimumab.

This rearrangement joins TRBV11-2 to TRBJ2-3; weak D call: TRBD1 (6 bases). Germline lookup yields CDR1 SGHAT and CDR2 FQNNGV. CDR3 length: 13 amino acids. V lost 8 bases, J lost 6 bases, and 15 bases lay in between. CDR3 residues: CASLRSGDDTQYF. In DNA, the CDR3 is TGTGCCAGCCTACGTTCAGGGGATGATACGCAGTATTTT.

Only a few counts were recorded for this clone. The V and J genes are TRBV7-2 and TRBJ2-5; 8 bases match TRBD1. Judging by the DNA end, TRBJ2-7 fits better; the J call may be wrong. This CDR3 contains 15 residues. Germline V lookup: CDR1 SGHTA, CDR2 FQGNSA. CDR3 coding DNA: TGTGCCAGCGCCCTAATACAGGGGGTATCCTACGAGCAGTACTTC. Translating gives CASALIQGVSYEQYF.

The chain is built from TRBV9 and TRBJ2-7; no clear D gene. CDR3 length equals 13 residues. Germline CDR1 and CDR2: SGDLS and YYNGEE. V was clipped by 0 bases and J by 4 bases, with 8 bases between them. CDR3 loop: CASSVVPNYEQYF. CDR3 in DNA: TGTGCCAGCAGCGTAGTTCCTAATTACGAGCAGTACTTC.

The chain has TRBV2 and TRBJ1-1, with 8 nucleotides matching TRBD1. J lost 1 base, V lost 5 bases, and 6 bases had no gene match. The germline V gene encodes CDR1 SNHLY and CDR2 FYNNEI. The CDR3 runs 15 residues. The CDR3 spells CASSPHGTGNTEAFF. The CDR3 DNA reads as TGTGCCAGCAGTCCTCACGGGACAGGGAACACTGAAGCTTTCTTT.

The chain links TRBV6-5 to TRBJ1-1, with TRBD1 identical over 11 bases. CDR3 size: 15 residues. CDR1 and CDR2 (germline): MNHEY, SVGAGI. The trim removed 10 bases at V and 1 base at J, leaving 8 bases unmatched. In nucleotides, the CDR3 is TGTGCCACTAAGTGGACAGGGGGCGCGAACACTGAAGCTTTCTTT. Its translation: CATKWTGGANTEAFF.

CDR3 coding DNA: TGTGCCAGCAGCTTTCGGTCTAGCGGGGGTTGGACGGATGAGCAGTTCTTC. Protein sequence: CASSFRSSGGWTDEQFF. The J gene is TRBJ2-1, the V gene TRBV7-9, with 10 bases fitting TRBD2. V gave up 3 bases and J gave up 8 bases; unmatched junction bases: 13. The CDR3 runs 17 residues. CDR1 SEHNR and CDR2 FQNEAQ come from the germline V gene (reference sequence).

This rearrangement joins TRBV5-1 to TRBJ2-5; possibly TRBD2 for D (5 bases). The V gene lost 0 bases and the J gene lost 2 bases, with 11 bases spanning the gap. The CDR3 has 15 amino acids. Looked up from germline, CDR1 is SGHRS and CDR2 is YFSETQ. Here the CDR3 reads CASSLEDGLQETQYF. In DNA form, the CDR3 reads TGCGCCAGCAGCTTGGAGGACGGACTTCAAGAGACCCAGTACTTC.

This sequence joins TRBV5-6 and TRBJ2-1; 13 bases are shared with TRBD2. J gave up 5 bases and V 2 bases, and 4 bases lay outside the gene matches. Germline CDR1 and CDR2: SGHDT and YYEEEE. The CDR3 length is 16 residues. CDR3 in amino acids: CASSFRTSGGNNEQFF. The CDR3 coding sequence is TGTGCCAGCAGCTTTCGGACTAGCGGGGGCAACAATGAGCAGTTCTTC.

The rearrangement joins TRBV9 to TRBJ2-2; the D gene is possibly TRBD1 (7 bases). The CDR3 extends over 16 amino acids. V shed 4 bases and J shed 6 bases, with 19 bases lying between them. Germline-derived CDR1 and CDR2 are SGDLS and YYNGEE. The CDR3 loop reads CASSFRTGGLSGELFF. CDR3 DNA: TGTGCCAGCAGCTTTCGGACAGGAGGGTTGTCCGGGGAGCTGTTTTTT.

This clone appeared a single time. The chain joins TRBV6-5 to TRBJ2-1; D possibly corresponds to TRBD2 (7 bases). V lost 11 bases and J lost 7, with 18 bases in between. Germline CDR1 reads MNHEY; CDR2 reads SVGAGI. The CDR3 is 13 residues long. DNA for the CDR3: TGTGCCGCCCGGGGGGCCCTCATAAATGAGCAGTTCTTC. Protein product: CAARGALINEQFF.

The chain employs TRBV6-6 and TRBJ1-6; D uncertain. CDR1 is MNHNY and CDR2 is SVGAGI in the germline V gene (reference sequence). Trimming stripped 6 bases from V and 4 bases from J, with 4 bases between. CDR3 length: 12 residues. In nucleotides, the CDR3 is TGTGCCAGCAGGGCTTATAATTCACCCCTCCACTTT. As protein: CASRAYNSPLHF.

The CDR3 here is CTSSQELSSSYNSPLHF. The DNA of the CDR3 is TGCACCAGCAGCCAAGAGCTTAGTAGCTCCTATAATTCACCCCTCCACTTT. The chain joins TRBV1 to TRBJ1-6. TRBV1 is tagged as a pseudogene. The CDR3 is made up of 17 amino acids.

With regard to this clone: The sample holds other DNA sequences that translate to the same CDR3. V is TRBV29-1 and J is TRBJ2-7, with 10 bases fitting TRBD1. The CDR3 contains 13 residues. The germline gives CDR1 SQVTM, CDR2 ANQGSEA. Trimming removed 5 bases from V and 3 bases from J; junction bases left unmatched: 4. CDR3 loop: CSVRQGAGYEQYF. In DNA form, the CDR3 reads TGCAGCGTTCGACAGGGGGCCGGCTACGAGCAGTACTTC.

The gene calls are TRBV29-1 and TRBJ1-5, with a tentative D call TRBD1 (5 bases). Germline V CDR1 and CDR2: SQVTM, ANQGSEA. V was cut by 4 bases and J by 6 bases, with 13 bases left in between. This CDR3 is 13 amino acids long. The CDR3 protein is CSVGAGKSQPQHF. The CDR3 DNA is TGCAGCGTTGGAGCAGGGAAGAGTCAGCCCCAGCATTTT.

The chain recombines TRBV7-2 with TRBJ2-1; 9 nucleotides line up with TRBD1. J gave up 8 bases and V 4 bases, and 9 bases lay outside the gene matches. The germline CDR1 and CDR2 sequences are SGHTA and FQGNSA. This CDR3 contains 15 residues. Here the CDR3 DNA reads TGTGCCAGCAGCTCACCGGGACAGGGTTTCCATGAGCAGTTCTTC. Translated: CASSSPGQGFHEQFF.

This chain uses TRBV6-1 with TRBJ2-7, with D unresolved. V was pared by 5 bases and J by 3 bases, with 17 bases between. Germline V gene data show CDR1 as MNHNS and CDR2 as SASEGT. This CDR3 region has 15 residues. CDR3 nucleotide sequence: TGTGCCAGCAGTCGAGAGGCTGGCAACTACTACGAGCAGTACTTC. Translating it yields CASSREAGNYYEQYF.

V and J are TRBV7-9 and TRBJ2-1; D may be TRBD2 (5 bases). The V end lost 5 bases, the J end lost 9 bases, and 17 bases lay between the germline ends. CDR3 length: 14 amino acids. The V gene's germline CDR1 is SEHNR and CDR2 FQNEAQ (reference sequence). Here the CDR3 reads CASSPTVGRIEQFF. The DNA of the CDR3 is TGTGCCAGCAGCCCAACGGTGGGGAGAATTGAGCAGTTCTTC.

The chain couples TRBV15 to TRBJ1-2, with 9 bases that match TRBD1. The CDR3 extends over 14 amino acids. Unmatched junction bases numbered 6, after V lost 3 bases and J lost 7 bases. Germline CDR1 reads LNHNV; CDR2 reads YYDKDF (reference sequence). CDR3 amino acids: CATSRDRGRGGYTF. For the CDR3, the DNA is TGTGCCACCAGCAGGGACAGGGGACGAGGTGGCTACACCTTC.

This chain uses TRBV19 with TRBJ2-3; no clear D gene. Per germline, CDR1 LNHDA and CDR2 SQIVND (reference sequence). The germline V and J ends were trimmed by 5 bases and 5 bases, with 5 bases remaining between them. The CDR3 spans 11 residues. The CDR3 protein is CASSSGDTQYF. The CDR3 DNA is TGTGCCAGTAGTTCGGGAGATACGCAGTATTTT.

The CDR3 loop reads CASSTRQGRDYGYTF. The CDR3, as DNA: TGTGCCAGCAGCACGCGACAGGGGAGAGACTATGGCTACACCTTC. The J gene is TRBJ1-2, the V gene TRBV7-2; TRBD1 agrees at 8 bases. Trimming took 5 bases from V and 3 from J; bases not matched to a gene: 8. Germline loops: CDR1 SGHTA, CDR2 FQGNSA. This CDR3 has 15 amino acids. Drawing the rest from reference TRBV7-2 and TRBJ1-2, the complete variable domain is GAGVSQSPSNKVTEKGKDVELRCDPISGHTALYWYRQSLGQGLEFLIYFQGNSAPDKSGLPSDRFSAERTGGSVSTLTIQRTQQEDSAVYLCASSTRQGRDYGYTFGSGTRLTVV.

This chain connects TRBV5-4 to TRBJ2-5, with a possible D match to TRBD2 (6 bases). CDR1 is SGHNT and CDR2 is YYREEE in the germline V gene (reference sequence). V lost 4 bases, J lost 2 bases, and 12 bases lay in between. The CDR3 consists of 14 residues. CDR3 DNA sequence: TGTGCCAGCAGCCTGGCGGGGACTCAAGAGACCCAGTACTTC. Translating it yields CASSLAGTQETQYF.

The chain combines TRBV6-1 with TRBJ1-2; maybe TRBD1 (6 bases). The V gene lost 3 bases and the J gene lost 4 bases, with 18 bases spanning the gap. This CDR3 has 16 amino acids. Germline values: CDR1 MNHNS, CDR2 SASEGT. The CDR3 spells CASSDVGGRGGYGYTF. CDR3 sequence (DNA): TGTGCCAGCAGTGATGTGGGGGGGCGAGGCGGCTATGGCTACACCTTC.

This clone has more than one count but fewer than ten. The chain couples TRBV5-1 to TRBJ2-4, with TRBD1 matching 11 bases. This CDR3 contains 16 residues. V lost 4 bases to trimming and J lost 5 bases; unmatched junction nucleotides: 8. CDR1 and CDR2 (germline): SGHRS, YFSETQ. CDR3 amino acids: CASSPSRTGGQNIQYF. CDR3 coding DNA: TGCGCCAGCAGCCCATCCCGGACAGGGGGCCAAAACATTCAGTACTTC.

The CDR3, as DNA: TGTGCCAGCAGCTACGATTCTAGCTCCTACGAGCAGTACTTC. This translates into CASSYDSSSYEQYF. This chain uses TRBV11-3 with TRBJ2-7; D remains ambiguous. Germline CDR1 SGHNT, CDR2 YENEEA. This CDR3 spans 14 amino acids. V was clipped by 4 bases and J by 0 bases, with 10 bases between them. The complete variable domain, with remaining parts taken from reference TRBV11-3 and TRBJ2-7, reads EAGVVQSPRYKIIEKKQPVAFWCNPISGHNTLYWYLQNLGQGPELLIRYENEEAVDDSQLPKDRFSAERLKGVDSTLKIQPAELGDSAVYLCASSYDSSSYEQYFGPGTRLTVT.